A selection of T cell receptor beta chains follows, all from one sample in a study of chemoradiotherapy in HPV16-positive cancers. Here immunoSEQ multiplex PCR was the method, and the copy in TCRdb shows in-frame clones only, minus some. Of 1,500 to 2,000 clones listed, less than 85% were seen once; the top ten hold 9.9%. The source was tumor tissue, collected from a patient who underwent chemoradiotherapy. These receptors were obtained from a human donor with HPV-associated anogenital cancer. CDR3s include the opening cysteine and the closing phenylalanine or tryptophan. D genes are given only for firm matches. Clone size is given for some rows only: seen once, a few or many times, or a class if the clone is expanded.

d_call: .; clone_size: .; v_call: TRBV19; j_call: TRBJ1-5; cdr3_nt: TGTGCCAGTAGTTGGCAGGGCGCTTATAGCAATCAGCCCCAGCATTTT; cdr3_aa: CASSWQGAYSNQPQHF
d_call: .; clone_size: .; v_call: TRBV19; j_call: TRBJ1-2; cdr3_nt: TGTGCCAGTACTGGCAGCAACTATGGCTACACCTTC; cdr3_aa: CASTGSNYGYTF
d_call: .; clone_size: .; v_call: TRBV11-2; j_call: TRBJ1-2; cdr3_nt: TGTGCCAGCAGCCCTCCTGATGCATTTGGCTATGGCTACACCTTC; cdr3_aa: CASSPPDAFGYGYTF
d_call: TRBD2; clone_size: .; v_call: TRBV7-9; j_call: TRBJ2-7; cdr3_nt: TGTGCCAGCAGTGGCCCGGGAGGGAGGTACGAGCAGTACTTC; cdr3_aa: CASSGPGGRYEQYF
d_call: TRBD1; clone_size: .; v_call: TRBV12-5; j_call: TRBJ1-2; cdr3_nt: TGTGCTAGTGGTGGAACAGGGGTTAGCTATGGCTACACCTTC; cdr3_aa: CASGGTGVSYGYTF
d_call: .; clone_size: .; v_call: TRBV27; j_call: TRBJ1-6; cdr3_nt: TGTGCCAGCAGTTTATCAGGGCTGTTAGGGGGACATAATTCACCCCTCCACTTT; cdr3_aa: CASSLSGLLGGHNSPLHF
d_call: TRBD1; clone_size: .; v_call: TRBV6-5; j_call: TRBJ1-2; cdr3_nt: TGTGCCAGCAGCCCCGGACAGGGGGTTACCACCTTC; cdr3_aa: CASSPGQGVTTF
d_call: TRBD2; clone_size: few; v_call: TRBV30; j_call: TRBJ2-5; cdr3_nt: TGTGCCTGGAGTGTAGCGGGGCAGATAAAATACCAAGAGACCCAGTACTTC; cdr3_aa: CAWSVAGQIKYQETQYF
d_call: .; clone_size: .; v_call: TRBV27; j_call: TRBJ1-5; cdr3_nt: TGTGCCAGCAGTTTCGAGGGTCAGCCCCAGCATTTT; cdr3_aa: CASSFEGQPQHF
d_call: .; clone_size: few; v_call: TRBV19; j_call: TRBJ1-3; cdr3_nt: TGTGCCAGCGTGACAGATCTTCGATCTGGAAACACCATATATTTT; cdr3_aa: CASVTDLRSGNTIYF
d_call: .; clone_size: .; v_call: TRBV19; j_call: TRBJ2-6; cdr3_nt: TGTGCCAGTAGTTACAGCTCTGGGGCCAACGTCCTGACTTTC; cdr3_aa: CASSYSSGANVLTF
d_call: TRBD1; clone_size: .; v_call: TRBV7-9; j_call: TRBJ2-1; cdr3_nt: TGTGCCAGCAGCCGAGGACAGGGGGATATTAATGAGCAGTTCTTC; cdr3_aa: CASSRGQGDINEQFF
d_call: TRBD1; clone_size: .; v_call: TRBV2; j_call: TRBJ1-2; cdr3_nt: TGTGCCAGCACACAGGGGGCTGGAGGCTACACCTTC; cdr3_aa: CASTQGAGGYTF
d_call: .; clone_size: .; v_call: TRBV7-2; j_call: TRBJ2-7; cdr3_nt: TGTGCCAGCAGCCCCTTCCAGGGTCCCTACGAGCAGTACTTC; cdr3_aa: CASSPFQGPYEQYF
d_call: .; clone_size: few; v_call: TRBV19; j_call: TRBJ2-5; cdr3_nt: TGTGCCAGTAGCGCAGACTCCCTCGGGACCCAGTACTTC; cdr3_aa: CASSADSLGTQYF
d_call: TRBD1; clone_size: few; v_call: TRBV19; j_call: TRBJ1-1; cdr3_nt: TGTGCCACCCGTGGACAGGGTGAGGGGACTGAAGCTTTCTTT; cdr3_aa: CATRGQGEGTEAFF
d_call: .; clone_size: .; v_call: TRBV7-9; j_call: TRBJ2-3; cdr3_nt: TGTGCCAGCAGCTTAGCTCGGGCCCGGGGCACAGATACGCAGTATTTT; cdr3_aa: CASSLARARGTDTQYF
d_call: .; clone_size: .; v_call: TRBV18; j_call: TRBJ2-2; cdr3_nt: TGTGCCAGCTCACCACCCCTCGCGGAGCTGTTTTTT; cdr3_aa: CASSPPLAELFF
d_call: .; clone_size: .; v_call: TRBV5-1; j_call: TRBJ2-1; cdr3_nt: TGCGCCAGCAGCACCCGGGCCCGACCCTACAATGAGCAGTTCTTC; cdr3_aa: CASSTRARPYNEQFF
d_call: TRBD1; clone_size: .; v_call: TRBV19; j_call: TRBJ2-7; cdr3_nt: TGTGCCAGTAGTATTTTTCCACGGGACAGGGACGAGCAGTACTTC; cdr3_aa: CASSIFPRDRDEQYF
d_call: .; clone_size: .; v_call: TRBV28; j_call: TRBJ2-1; cdr3_nt: TGTGCCAGCAGTAACTATGGTGAGCAGTTCTTC; cdr3_aa: CASSNYGEQFF